These 14 T cell receptor beta chains came from one sample sequenced in a study of shared clonotypes between healthy human individuals. TCRdb's copy holds only in-frame clones and misses some; the assay was immunoSEQ multiplex PCR. The sample holds some 2.1 million clones, 85% to 95% seen once. CD8 cells regarded as naive lacked CD45RO, were positively chosen for CCR7, and omitted terminally differentiated effector memory CD45RA+ cells. The sample consisted of naive CD8+ T cells sorted from blood. The receptors derive from a man aged 18 to 29 in good health.

V gene TRBV13 combines with J gene TRBJ1-2; D might be TRBD1 (6 bases). Per germline, CDR1 PRHDT and CDR2 FYEKMQ (reference sequence). V dropped 3 bases and J dropped 6 bases, with 11 bases sitting between them. The CDR3 runs to 13 residues. The CDR3 spells CASSLGYRDGYTF. The CDR3 DNA is TGTGCCAGCAGCTTGGGTTACAGGGATGGCTACACCTTC. Complete variable domain (other parts from reference TRBV13 and TRBJ1-2): AAGVIQSPRHLIKEKRETATLKCYPIPRHDTVYWYQQGPGQDPQFLISFYEKMQSDKGSIPDRFSAQQFSDYHSELNMSSLELGDSALYFCASSLGYRDGYTFGSGTRLTVV.

About this clone: Other DNA sequences in the sample encode the same CDR3. The chain couples TRBV6-5 to TRBJ2-7; 9 bases map to TRBD1. With 2 bases clipped from V and 4 bases from J, the junction kept 3 bases outside the gene matches. Germline CDR1 reads MNHEY; CDR2 reads SVGAGI. The CDR3 is 14 residues long. CDR3 coding DNA: TGTGCCAGCAGTTACCTCGGGACAGGGTACGAGCAGTACTTC. Translation: CASSYLGTGYEQYF.

The chain has TRBV2 and TRBJ2-7, with 11 bases that match TRBD1. V dropped 6 bases and J dropped 5; count of bases not matched to a gene: 9. This CDR3 is built from 15 residues. Germline V lookup: CDR1 SNHLY, CDR2 FYNNEI. CDR3 coding DNA: TGTGCCAGCAGCCCGGGACAGGGGGAAGGGAACGAGCAGTACTTC. This codes for CASSPGQGEGNEQYF.

The rearrangement links TRBV21-1 to TRBJ2-7; TRBD1, as called in the table, went unchecked against the DNA. TRBV21-1 is recorded as a pseudogene. CDR3 length: 15 residues. Here the CDR3 DNA reads TGTGCCAGCAGCCACAAGGACAGGAGCTCCTACGAGCAGTACTTC. Protein product: CASSHKDRSSYEQYF.

V and J are TRBV9 and TRBJ2-6; 8 bases line up with TRBD2. The CDR3 extends over 18 amino acids. V lost 0 bases, J lost 4 bases, and 9 bases stayed unmatched. The germline V gene encodes CDR1 SGDLS and CDR2 YYNGEE. CDR3 region: CASSVALRGEAGANVLTF. The CDR3 nucleotides read TGTGCCAGCAGCGTAGCTTTGCGGGGGGAAGCCGGGGCCAACGTCCTGACTTTC.

The V and J genes are TRBV6-5 and TRBJ2-1, with 10 bases that match TRBD1. Germline CDR1 reads MNHEY; CDR2 reads SVGAGI. J lost 7 bases, V lost 0 bases, and 3 bases had no gene match. This CDR3 is 15 amino acids long. The CDR3 reads CASSYSGGQGNEQFF. Written as DNA, the CDR3 is TGTGCCAGCAGTTACTCGGGGGGACAGGGGAATGAGCAGTTCTTC.

The chain couples TRBV5-1 to TRBJ1-1; D unresolved. The CDR3 is 18 residues long. CDR1 is SGHRS, CDR2 YFSETQ, per germline. V was cut by 4 bases and J by 0 bases, with 22 bases left in between. For the CDR3, the DNA is TGCGCCAGCAGCCCCGGCGCGGGGTACCTGGCGATGAACACTGAAGCTTTCTTT. Its translation: CASSPGAGYLAMNTEAFF.

The chain joins TRBV10-2 to TRBJ2-7; D remains ambiguous. The germline V gene encodes CDR1 WSHSY and CDR2 SAAADI. This CDR3 has 12 residues. V was clipped by 3 bases and J by 4 bases, with 7 bases between them. DNA of the CDR3: TGCGCCAGCAGTGATGGTGGTTACGAGCAGTACTTC. Translation: CASSDGGYEQYF.

This chain connects TRBV1 to TRBJ1-6; TRBD1, as called in the table, went unchecked against the DNA. TRBV1 is recorded as a pseudogene. This CDR3 spans 20 amino acids. CDR3 DNA sequence: TGCACCAGCAGCCAAGAGGTTAGGGGAAGGGGAAGGTCCTATAATTCACCCCTCCACTTT. This gives the protein CTSSQEVRGRGRSYNSPLHF.

The chain couples TRBV7-2 to TRBJ1-2; D gene uncertain. Between the trimmed V and J ends, which lost 5 bases and 2 bases, there was a span of 15 bases. The CDR3 covers 15 residues. Germline V gives CDR1 SGHTA, CDR2 FQGNSA. CDR3: CASSPIQTWNYGYTF. The CDR3 region has the DNA TGTGCCAGCAGCCCTATCCAGACCTGGAACTATGGCTACACCTTC.

The rearrangement joins TRBV28 to TRBJ2-7, with TRBD1 identical over 8 bases. CDR3 length: 16 amino acids. Germline CDR1 reads MDHEN; CDR2 reads SYDVKM. The trim removed 6 bases at V and 2 bases at J, leaving 12 bases unmatched. The CDR3 sequence is CASSFTTGTGTYEQYF. The CDR3 DNA sequence: TGTGCCAGCAGCTTCACCACCGGGACAGGAACCTACGAGCAGTACTTC.

The chain combines TRBV11-3 with TRBJ2-1; 15 bases agree with TRBD2. Germline V lookup: CDR1 SGHNT, CDR2 YENEEA. V trimming: 5 bases; J trimming: 7 bases; junction bases outside the gene matches: 6. The CDR3 spans 16 residues. In DNA form, the CDR3 reads TGTGCCAGCAGCCTCGGACTAGCGGGAGGGTCTAATGAGCAGTTCTTC. As protein: CASSLGLAGGSNEQFF.

The rearrangement links TRBV4-1 to TRBJ1-5; D is undetermined. The V and J ends lost 4 bases and 6 bases respectively, with 7 bases between them. Germline CDR1 and CDR2: MGHRA and YSYEKL. This CDR3 is built from 12 residues. The DNA for the CDR3 is TGCGCCAGCAGCCTTGGAAGTCAGCCCCAGCATTTT. It is translated as CASSLGSQPQHF.

This clone was detected once. The chain carries TRBV2 and TRBJ2-2, with D perhaps assigned TRBD1 or TRBD2 (6 bases each). The V gene's germline CDR1 is SNHLY and CDR2 FYNNEI. Trimming removed 11 bases from V and 5 bases from J, with 9 bases in between. CDR3 length equals 11 residues. CDR3 bases: TGTGCCGGGGGGCAGACCGGGGAGCTGTTTTTT. It translates to CAGGQTGELFF.